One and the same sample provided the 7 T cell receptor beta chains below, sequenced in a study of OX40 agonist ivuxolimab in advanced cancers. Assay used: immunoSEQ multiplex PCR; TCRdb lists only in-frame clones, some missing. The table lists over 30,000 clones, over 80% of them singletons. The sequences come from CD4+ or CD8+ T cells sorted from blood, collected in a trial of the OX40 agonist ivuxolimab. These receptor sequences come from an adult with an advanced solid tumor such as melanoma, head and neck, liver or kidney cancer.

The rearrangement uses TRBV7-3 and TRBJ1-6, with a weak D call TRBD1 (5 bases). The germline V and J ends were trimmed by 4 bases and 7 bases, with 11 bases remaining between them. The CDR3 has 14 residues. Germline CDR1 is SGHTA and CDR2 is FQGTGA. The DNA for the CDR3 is TGTGCCAGCAGCTATCTGGGGGGGAATTCACCCCTCCACTTT. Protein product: CASSYLGGNSPLHF.

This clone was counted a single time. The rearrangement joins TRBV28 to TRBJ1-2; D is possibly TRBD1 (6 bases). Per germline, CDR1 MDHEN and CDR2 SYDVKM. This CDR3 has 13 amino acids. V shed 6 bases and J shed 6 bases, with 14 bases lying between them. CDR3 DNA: TGTGCCAGCAGCTCTACAGGGAGGGATGGCTACACCTTC. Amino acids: CASSSTGRDGYTF.

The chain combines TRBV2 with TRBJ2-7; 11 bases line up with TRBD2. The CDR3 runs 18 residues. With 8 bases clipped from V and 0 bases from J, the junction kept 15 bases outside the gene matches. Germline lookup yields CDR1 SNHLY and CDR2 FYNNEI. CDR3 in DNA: TGTGCCAGCCGATACTCGGGACTAGCGGAATCCAACTCCTACGAGCAGTACTTC. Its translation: CASRYSGLAESNSYEQYF.

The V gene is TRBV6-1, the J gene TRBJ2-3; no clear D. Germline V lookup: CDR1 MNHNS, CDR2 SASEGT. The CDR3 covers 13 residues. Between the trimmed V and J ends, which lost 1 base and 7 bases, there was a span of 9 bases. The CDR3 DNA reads TGTGCCAGCAGTGAAGTTGTGGGGAATACGCAGTATTTT. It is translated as CASSEVVGNTQYF.

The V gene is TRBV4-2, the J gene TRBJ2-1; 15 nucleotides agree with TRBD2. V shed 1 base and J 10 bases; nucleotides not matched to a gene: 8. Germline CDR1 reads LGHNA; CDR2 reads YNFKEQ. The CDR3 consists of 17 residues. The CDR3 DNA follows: TGTGCCAGCAGCCAAGGGACTAGCGGGGGGGCCTCCGGGGAGCAGTTCTTC. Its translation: CASSQGTSGGASGEQFF.

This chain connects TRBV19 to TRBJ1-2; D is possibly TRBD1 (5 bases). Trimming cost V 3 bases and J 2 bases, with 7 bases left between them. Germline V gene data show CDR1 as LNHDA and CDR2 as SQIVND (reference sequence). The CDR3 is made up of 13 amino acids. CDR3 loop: CASSMEGNYGYTF. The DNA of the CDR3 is TGTGCCAGTAGTATGGAGGGGAACTATGGCTACACCTTC.

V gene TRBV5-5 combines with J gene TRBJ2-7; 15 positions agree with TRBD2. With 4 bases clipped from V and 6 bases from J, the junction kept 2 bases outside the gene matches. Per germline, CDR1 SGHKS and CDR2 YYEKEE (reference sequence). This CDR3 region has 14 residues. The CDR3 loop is CASSPGLAGGEQYF. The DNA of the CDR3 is TGTGCCAGCAGCCCGGGACTAGCGGGAGGCGAGCAGTACTTC.